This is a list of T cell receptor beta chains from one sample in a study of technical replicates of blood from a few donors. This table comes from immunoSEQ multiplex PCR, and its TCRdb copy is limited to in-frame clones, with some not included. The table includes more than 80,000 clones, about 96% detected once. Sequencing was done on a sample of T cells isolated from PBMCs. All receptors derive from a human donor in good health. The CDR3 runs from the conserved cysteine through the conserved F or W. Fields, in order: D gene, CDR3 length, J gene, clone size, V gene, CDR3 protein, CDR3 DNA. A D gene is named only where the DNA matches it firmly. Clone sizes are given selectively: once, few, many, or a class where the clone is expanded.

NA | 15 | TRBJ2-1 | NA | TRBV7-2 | CASSPSARLMAEQFF | TGTGCCAGCAGCCCCTCAGCGCGGCTTATGGCTGAGCAGTTCTTC
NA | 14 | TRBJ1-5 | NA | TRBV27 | CASSLEGTNQPQHF | TGTGCCAGCAGTTTGGAGGGCACCAATCAGCCCCAGCATTTT
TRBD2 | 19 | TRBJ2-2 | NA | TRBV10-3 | CAISDILQLAGDGTGELFF | TGTGCCATCAGTGATATCCTGCAACTAGCGGGAGATGGCACCGGGGAGCTGTTTTTT
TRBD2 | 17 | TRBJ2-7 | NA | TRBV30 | CAWRGSSGSILYNEQYF | TGTGCCTGGAGGGGGAGTAGCGGGAGCATCCTGTATAACGAGCAGTACTTC
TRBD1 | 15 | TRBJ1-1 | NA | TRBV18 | CASSVGGDGNTEAFF | TGTGCCAGCTCAGTAGGGGGCGACGGTAACACTGAAGCTTTCTTT
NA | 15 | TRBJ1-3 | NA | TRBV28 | CASRGSVISGNTIYF | TGTGCCAGCAGAGGCAGCGTGATCTCTGGAAACACCATATATTTT
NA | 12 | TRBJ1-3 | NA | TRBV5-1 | CASSTTGNTIYF | TGCGCCAGCAGTACAACTGGAAACACCATATATTTT
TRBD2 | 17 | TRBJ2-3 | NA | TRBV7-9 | CASSLSTSGRNADTQYF | TGTGCCAGCAGCTTAAGTACTAGCGGGAGGAACGCAGATACGCAGTATTTT
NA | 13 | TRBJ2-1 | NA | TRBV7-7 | CASSQGAYNEQFF | TGTGCTAGTTCACAGGGAGCCTACAATGAGCAGTTCTTC
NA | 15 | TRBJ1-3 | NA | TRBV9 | CASSVASSSGNTIYF | TGTGCCAGCAGCGTAGCTTCCAGCTCTGGAAACACCATATATTTT
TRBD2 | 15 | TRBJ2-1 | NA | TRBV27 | CASSLPRTSATEQFF | TGTGCCAGCAGTTTGCCAAGGACTAGCGCTACTGAGCAGTTCTTC
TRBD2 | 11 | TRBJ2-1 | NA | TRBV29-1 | CSVIKREEQFF | TGCAGCGTTATCAAGCGGGAGGAGCAGTTCTTC
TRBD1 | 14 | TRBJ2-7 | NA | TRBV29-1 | CSVFDRGHRYEQYF | TGCAGCGTTTTTGACAGGGGCCATCGCTACGAGCAGTACTTC
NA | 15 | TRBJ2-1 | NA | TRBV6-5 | CASSYSLQGTNEQFF | TGTGCCAGCAGTTACTCATTACAGGGTACGAATGAGCAGTTCTTC
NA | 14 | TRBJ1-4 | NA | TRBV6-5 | CASSGQPINEKLFF | TGTGCCAGCAGTGGACAGCCGATTAATGAAAAACTGTTTTTT
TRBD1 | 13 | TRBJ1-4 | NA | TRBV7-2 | CASKGGQGEKLFF | TGTGCCAGCAAAGGAGGACAGGGGGAAAAACTGTTTTTT
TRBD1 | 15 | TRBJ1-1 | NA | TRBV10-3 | CAISDPLETGTEAFF | TGTGCCATCAGTGACCCTTTAGAGACAGGGACTGAAGCTTTCTTT
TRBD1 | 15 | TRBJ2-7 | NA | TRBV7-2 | CASSLTGTGDYEQYF | TGTGCCAGCAGCCTTACCGGGACAGGGGACTACGAGCAGTACTTC
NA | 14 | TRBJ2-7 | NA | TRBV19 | CASSINSGSYEQYF | TGTGCCAGTAGTATAAATTCGGGCTCCTACGAGCAGTACTTC
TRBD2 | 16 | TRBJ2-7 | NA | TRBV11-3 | CASSSTGTSGIYEQYF | TGTGCCAGCAGCTCAACCGGGACTAGCGGGATTTACGAGCAGTACTTC
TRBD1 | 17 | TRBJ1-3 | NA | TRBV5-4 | CASSLGSAGGAGNTIYF | TGTGCCAGCAGCTTGGGGAGCGCAGGGGGCGCCGGAAACACCATATATTTT
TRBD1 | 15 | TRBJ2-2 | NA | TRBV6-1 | CASSEQGANTGELFF | TGTGCCAGCAGTGAACAGGGGGCGAACACCGGGGAGCTGTTTTTT
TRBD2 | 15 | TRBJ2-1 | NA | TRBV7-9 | CASSSPSGTRNEQFF | TGTGCCAGCAGCTCACCTTCCGGGACTAGGAATGAGCAGTTCTTC
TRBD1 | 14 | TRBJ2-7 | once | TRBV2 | CASREDRAGNEQYF | TGTGCCAGCAGGGAGGACAGGGCAGGCAACGAGCAGTACTTC
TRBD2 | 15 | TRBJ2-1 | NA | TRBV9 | CASSASGRADNEQFF | TGTGCCAGCAGCGCTAGCGGGAGGGCCGACAATGAGCAGTTCTTC
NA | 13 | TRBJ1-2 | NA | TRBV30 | CAWSWGGTNGYTF | TGTGCCTGGAGCTGGGGGGGAACTAACGGCTACACCTTC
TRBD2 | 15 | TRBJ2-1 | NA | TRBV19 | CASSIGWTSSNEQFF | TGTGCCAGTAGTATAGGCTGGACTAGTAGCAATGAGCAGTTCTTC
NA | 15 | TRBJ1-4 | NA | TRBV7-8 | CASSLGRGRGEKLFF | TGTGCCAGCAGCTTAGGACGGGGGAGGGGGGAAAAACTGTTTTTT
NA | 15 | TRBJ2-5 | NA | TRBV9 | CASSVGDGGGETQYF | TGTGCCAGCAGCGTAGGGGACGGGGGAGGAGAGACCCAGTACTTC
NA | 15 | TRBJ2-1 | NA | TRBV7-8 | CASSLLAIRDNEQFF | TGTGCCAGCAGCTTACTAGCGATTAGGGACAATGAGCAGTTCTTC
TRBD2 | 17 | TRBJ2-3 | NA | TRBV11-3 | CASSRGLATLVTDTQYF | TGTGCCAGCAGCCGCGGACTAGCAACCCTAGTCACAGATACGCAGTATTTT
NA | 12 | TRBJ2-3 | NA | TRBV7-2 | CASSLFRDTQYF | TGTGCCAGCAGCCTTTTCAGAGATACGCAGTATTTT
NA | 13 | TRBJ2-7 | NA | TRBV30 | CAWSVVSGYEQYF | TGTGCCTGGAGTGTTGTATCAGGGTACGAGCAGTACTTC
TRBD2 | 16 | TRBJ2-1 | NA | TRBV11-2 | CASSSTSTSGNNEQFF | TGTGCCAGCAGCTCTACCTCGACTAGCGGGAACAATGAGCAGTTCTTC
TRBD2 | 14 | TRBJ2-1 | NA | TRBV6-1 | CASRGLAVYNEQFF | TGTGCCAGCAGGGGACTAGCGGTCTACAATGAGCAGTTCTTC
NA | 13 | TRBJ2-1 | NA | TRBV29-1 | CSHSSGMRDEQFF | TGCAGCCACAGTTCAGGGATGAGAGATGAGCAGTTCTTC
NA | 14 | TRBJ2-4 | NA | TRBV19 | CASSVWPSKNIQYF | TGTGCCAGTAGTGTATGGCCGTCCAAAAACATTCAGTACTTC
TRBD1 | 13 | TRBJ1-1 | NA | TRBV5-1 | CASRMDRGTEAFF | TGCGCCAGCAGGATGGACAGGGGCACTGAAGCTTTCTTT
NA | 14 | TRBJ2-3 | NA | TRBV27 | CASSLWGVTDTQYF | TGTGCCAGCAGTTTATGGGGGGTCACAGATACGCAGTATTTT
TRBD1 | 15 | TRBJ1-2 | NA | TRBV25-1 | CASIWGQGDLYGYTF | TGTGCCAGCATTTGGGGACAGGGGGATCTCTATGGCTACACCTTC
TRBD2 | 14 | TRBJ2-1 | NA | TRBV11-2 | CASSEGLAANEQFF | TGTGCCAGCAGCGAAGGACTAGCGGCTAATGAGCAGTTCTTC
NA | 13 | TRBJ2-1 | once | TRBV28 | CASSRSSYNEQFF | TGTGCCAGCAGTCGATCCAGCTACAATGAGCAGTTCTTC
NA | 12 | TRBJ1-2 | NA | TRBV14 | CASSQGFSSYTF | TGTGCCAGCAGCCAAGGGTTTAGTAGTTACACCTTC
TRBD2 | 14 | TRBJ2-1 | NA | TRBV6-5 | CASRLSGTHNEQFF | TGTGCCAGCAGACTTAGCGGGACTCACAATGAGCAGTTCTTC
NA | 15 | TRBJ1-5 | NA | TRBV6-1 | CASSDSRGSVQPQHF | TGTGCCAGCAGTGATAGCAGGGGATCGGTTCAGCCCCAGCATTTT
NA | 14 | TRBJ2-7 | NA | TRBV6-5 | CASRPTPGADEQYF | TGTGCCAGCAGGCCTACGCCAGGGGCGGACGAGCAGTACTTC
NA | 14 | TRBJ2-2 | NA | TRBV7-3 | CASGEALNTGELFF | TGTGCCAGCGGGGAGGCTCTGAACACCGGGGAGCTGTTTTTT